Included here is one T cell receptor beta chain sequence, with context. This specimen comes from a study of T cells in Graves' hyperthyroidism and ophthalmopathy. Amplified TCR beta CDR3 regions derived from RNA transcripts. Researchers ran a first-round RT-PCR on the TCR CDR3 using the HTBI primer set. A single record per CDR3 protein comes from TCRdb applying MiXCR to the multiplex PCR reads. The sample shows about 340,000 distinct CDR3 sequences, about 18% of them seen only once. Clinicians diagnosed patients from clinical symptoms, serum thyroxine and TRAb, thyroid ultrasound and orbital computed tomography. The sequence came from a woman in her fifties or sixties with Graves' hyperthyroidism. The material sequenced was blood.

This CDR3 reads CATRDSNYGYTF. The CDR3 DNA is TGTGCCACCAGGGACAGCAACTATGGCTACACCTTC. The gene calls are TRBV24-1 and TRBJ1-2, with a weak D call TRBD1 (6 bases). V gave up 7 bases and J gave up 2 bases, with 7 bases separating them. Germline CDR1 reads KGHDR; CDR2 reads SFDVKD. CDR3 length equals 12 residues.